These 29 T cell receptor beta chains came from one sample sequenced in a study of CD8+ T cells in alopecia areata. Sequencing relied on a cDNA template that was reverse transcribed from extracted RNA. Repertoires were generated with immunoSEQ multiplex PCR, while TCRdb's copy carries only in-frame clones and drops some. In the table there are some 120,000 clones, roughly 58% of which are singletons. The material was CD4+ T cells sorted from blood, obtained at week 0. Receptors originate from a human donor with alopecia areata.

J is TRBJ1-2 and V is TRBV5-4, with D uncertain. Germline lookup yields CDR1 SGHNT and CDR2 YYREEE (reference sequence). The CDR3 covers 13 residues. The V end lost 4 bases, the J end lost 5 bases, and 12 bases lay between the germline ends. CDR3 in DNA: TGTGCCAGCAGCAGCGGAACATCGTATGGCTACACCTTC. Its protein product is CASSSGTSYGYTF.

V is TRBV28 and J is TRBJ2-7; D gene uncertain. V was clipped by 7 bases and J by 0 bases, with 13 bases between them. CDR1 is MDHEN and CDR2 is SYDVKM in the germline V gene. CDR3 size: 14 residues. The CDR3 spells CASIRDWGSYEQYF. The CDR3 coding sequence is TGTGCCAGCATAAGGGATTGGGGCTCCTACGAGCAGTACTTC.

This chain uses TRBV5-4 with TRBJ2-5; D is perhaps TRBD1 (5 bases). Germline CDR1 is SGHNT and CDR2 is YYREEE (reference sequence). V lost 1 base and J lost 2, with 9 bases in between. CDR3 length: 14 residues. The CDR3 spells CASSLLTEQETQYF. CDR3 in DNA: TGTGCCAGCAGCTTGTTGACAGAGCAAGAGACCCAGTACTTC. The complete variable domain, with remaining parts taken from reference TRBV5-4 and TRBJ2-5, reads ETGVTQSPTHLIKTRGQQVTLRCSSQSGHNTVSWYQQALGQGPQFIFQYYREEENGRGNFPPRFSGLQFPNYSSELNVNALELDDSALYLCASSLLTEQETQYFGPGTRLLVL.

This clone showed up just a few times. This chain uses TRBV28 with TRBJ2-3; tentative D call: TRBD1 (6 bases). V lost 7 bases and J lost 6, with 11 bases in between. CDR3 length: 12 residues. The germline V gene encodes CDR1 MDHEN and CDR2 SYDVKM. CDR3 sequence reads: CASTAQGDTQYF. The CDR3 nucleotides read TGTGCCAGCACCGCCCAGGGGGATACGCAGTATTTT.

A few counts support this clone. This chain joins TRBV9 and TRBJ1-2, with 11 nucleotides matching TRBD1. V was clipped by 0 bases and J by 6 bases; unmatched bases: 4. The CDR3 runs 15 residues. The V gene's germline CDR1 is SGDLS and CDR2 YYNGEE. This CDR3 reads CASSVGTGGTDGYTF. The DNA of the CDR3 is TGTGCCAGCAGCGTAGGGACAGGGGGCACAGATGGCTACACCTTC.

The rearrangement links TRBV23-1 to TRBJ1-3; D ambiguous. TRBV23-1 is recorded as an ORF, its role being uncertain. The V and J ends lost 2 bases and 7 bases respectively, with 15 bases between them. This CDR3 is 15 amino acids long. CDR3 in amino acids: CASSQPGEGVNTIYF. The CDR3 DNA is TGCGCCAGCAGTCAACCCGGGGAGGGTGTGAACACCATATATTTT.

This chain connects TRBV27 to TRBJ2-7; a possible D gene is TRBD2 (6 bases). Germline V CDR1 and CDR2: MNHEY, SMNVEV (reference sequence). V shed 5 bases and J shed 6 bases, with 17 bases lying between them. The CDR3 is made up of 14 amino acids. CDR3 sequence reads: CASSPSGRGGEQYF. In DNA form, the CDR3 reads TGTGCCAGCAGTCCTTCAGGGCGGGGAGGCGAGCAGTACTTC.

The V call is TRBV30, the J call TRBJ2-3; no firm D call. Between the trimmed V and J ends, which lost 5 bases and 2 bases, there was a span of 8 bases. Germline values: CDR1 GTSNPN, CDR2 SVGIG (reference sequence). This CDR3 region has 12 residues. The CDR3 DNA sequence: TGTGCCTGGGGGCCCTACACAGATACGCAGTATTTT. Translation gives CAWGPYTDTQYF.

This clone was counted between two and nine times. The chain combines TRBV5-4 with TRBJ2-1; 8 bases line up with TRBD1. Unmatched junction bases numbered 11, after V lost 1 base and J lost 8 bases. Germline CDR1 reads SGHNT; CDR2 reads YYREEE (reference sequence). This CDR3 spans 16 amino acids. In DNA form, the CDR3 reads TGTGCCAGCAGCTTGATTGGACAGGGCGAGCGGCATGAGCAGTTCTTC. This gives the protein CASSLIGQGERHEQFF.

This clone has more than one count but fewer than ten. The chain uses TRBV13 and TRBJ2-7, with TRBD1 identical over 9 bases. The CDR3 consists of 15 residues. Trimming at V came to 5 bases and at J to 3 bases, leaving 8 bases not matched to a gene. Germline V gene sequence: CDR1 PRHDT, CDR2 FYEKMQ (reference sequence). DNA of the CDR3: TGTGCCAGCAGCCACGGACAGGGGAAAGACTACGAGCAGTACTTC. It is translated as CASSHGQGKDYEQYF.

This chain uses TRBV7-2 with TRBJ2-7, with 7 bases that match TRBD1. The CDR3 has 14 residues. V shed 1 base, J shed 4 bases, and the junction held 4 bases outside the gene matches. Germline CDR1 SGHTA, CDR2 FQGNSA. This chain's CDR3 is CASSLVPGGYEQYF. CDR3 DNA: TGTGCCAGCAGCTTAGTCCCAGGGGGTTACGAGCAGTACTTC.

CDR3 residues: CASSLVPGSGANVLTF. CDR3 DNA sequence: TGCGCCAGCAGCTTGGTTCCGGGGTCTGGGGCCAACGTCCTGACTTTC. This chain connects TRBV5-1 to TRBJ2-6, with D possibly being TRBD2 (5 bases). The CDR3 has 16 residues. Germline V CDR1 and CDR2: SGHRS, YFSETQ. V lost 0 bases to trimming and J lost 1 base, with 8 bases between them.

This chain links TRBV15 with TRBJ1-3; 8 nucleotides align to TRBD1. The J segment lost 4 bases and the V segment lost 7 bases, leaving 6 bases of the junction unmatched. Germline V CDR1 and CDR2: LNHNV, YYDKDF (reference sequence). The CDR3 consists of 14 residues. CDR3 nucleotides: TGTGCCACCAACCAGGGGGCGCGGGGAAACACCATATATTTT. This codes for CATNQGARGNTIYF.

This chain uses TRBV5-4 with TRBJ1-1; perhaps TRBD1 as D (5 bases). CDR1 and CDR2 (germline): SGHNT, YYREEE (reference sequence). V dropped 4 bases and J dropped 5 bases, with 18 bases sitting between them. CDR3 length: 15 amino acids. CDR3 amino acids: CASSRPSIGGTEAFF. DNA of the CDR3: TGTGCCAGCAGCCGCCCTTCTATTGGGGGGACTGAAGCTTTCTTT. Full variable domain (outside the CDR3, taken from reference TRBV5-4 and TRBJ1-1): ETGVTQSPTHLIKTRGQQVTLRCSSQSGHNTVSWYQQALGQGPQFIFQYYREEENGRGNFPPRFSGLQFPNYSSELNVNALELDDSALYLCASSRPSIGGTEAFFGQGTRLTVV.

The gene calls are TRBV9 and TRBJ2-5, with TRBD1 matching over 7 bases. Losses at the gene ends were 0 bases for V and 5 bases for J; bases not matched to a gene: 7. This CDR3 has 15 amino acids. Looked up from germline, CDR1 is SGDLS and CDR2 is YYNGEE. The CDR3 is CASSVGIRGSETQYF. The DNA for the CDR3 is TGTGCCAGCAGCGTAGGAATCAGGGGGAGTGAGACCCAGTACTTC.

This sequence joins TRBV7-6 and TRBJ2-3; 7 positions match TRBD2. Per the germline V gene, CDR1 is SGHVS and CDR2 is FNYEAQ. This CDR3 is built from 16 residues. Trimming removed 1 base from V and 4 bases from J; junction bases left unmatched: 8. The CDR3 protein is CASSLGPAGNADTQYF. In nucleotides, the CDR3 is TGTGCCAGCAGCTTAGGCCCAGCGGGGAACGCAGATACGCAGTATTTT.

The chain has TRBV29-1 and TRBJ1-4, with 7 bases identical to TRBD1. The CDR3 contains 13 residues. Germline V gene data show CDR1 as SQVTM and CDR2 as ANQGSEA. V dropped 7 bases and J dropped 8; count of bases not matched to a gene: 10. The CDR3 region has the DNA TGCAGCGCCACGGACAGGTCTGACGAAAAACTGTTTTTT. It is translated as CSATDRSDEKLFF.

This chain connects TRBV9 to TRBJ1-5; a possible D gene is TRBD1 (6 bases). V dropped 3 bases and J dropped 4 bases, with 14 bases sitting between them. Germline CDR1 and CDR2: SGDLS and YYNGEE. This CDR3 comprises 15 residues. CDR3 region: CASSATGNFNQPQHF. As DNA, the CDR3 is TGTGCCAGCAGCGCAACAGGGAATTTTAATCAGCCCCAGCATTTT.

This chain uses TRBV25-1 with TRBJ1-2, with D maybe TRBD1 (6 bases). Germline assignment: CDR1 MGHDK and CDR2 SYGVNS. This CDR3 has 12 amino acids. Trimming took 4 bases from V and 7 from J, leaving 10 bases between them. This chain's CDR3 is CASSVLGGGYTF. The CDR3, as DNA: TGTGCCAGCAGTGTTCTAGGGGGTGGCTACACCTTC.

The chain is built from TRBV4-1 and TRBJ2-5, with D perhaps TRBD1 or TRBD2 (5 bases each). The ends were cut back, 0 bases at V and 10 bases at J, with 15 bases in the middle. The CDR3 sequence is 14 residues long. Germline V CDR1 and CDR2: MGHRA, YSYEKL. CDR3 sequence reads: CASSQEGTEANQYF. CDR3 DNA sequence: TGCGCCAGCAGCCAAGAGGGGACGGAGGCCAACCAGTACTTC.

A single count supports this clone. V usage is TRBV18 and J usage is TRBJ2-2; D possibly corresponds to TRBD2 (6 bases). V was trimmed by 2 bases and J by 5 bases, leaving 12 bases between them. This CDR3 has 15 residues. The V gene's germline CDR1 is KGHSH and CDR2 LQKENI. As DNA, the CDR3 is TGTGCCAGCTCACCATTACGGGAGAGGACCGGGGAGCTGTTTTTT. Translation: CASSPLRERTGELFF.

This clone was observed a few times. The V call is TRBV10-3, the J call TRBJ2-7; 8 positions match TRBD1. The germline V gene encodes CDR1 ENHRY and CDR2 SYGVKD. The CDR3 length is 14 residues. V lost 2 bases and J lost 2; bases outside the gene matches: 2. This chain's CDR3 is CAISEPTGAYEQYF. The CDR3 DNA follows: TGTGCCATCAGTGAGCCGACAGGGGCCTACGAGCAGTACTTC.

The chain is built from TRBV29-1 and TRBJ2-5, with D maybe TRBD1 (5 bases). Trimming cost V 5 bases and J 1 base, with 11 bases left between them. The CDR3 is 13 residues long. CDR1 SQVTM and CDR2 ANQGSEA come from the germline V gene. CDR3 region: CSVSRQIQETQYF. CDR3 sequence (DNA): TGCAGCGTTAGTCGACAGATCCAAGAGACCCAGTACTTC.

V gene TRBV2 combines with J gene TRBJ2-5; D is unresolved. V was clipped by 7 bases and J by 4 bases, with 10 bases between them. The CDR3 contains 12 residues. CDR1 is SNHLY, CDR2 FYNNEI, per germline. The chain's CDR3 is CASTVASETQYF. CDR3 DNA sequence: TGTGCCAGCACAGTAGCCTCAGAGACCCAGTACTTC.

This rearrangement joins TRBV27 to TRBJ2-7; D unclear. The CDR3 covers 14 residues. Germline CDR1 is MNHEY and CDR2 is SMNVEV (reference sequence). The V end lost 5 bases, the J end lost 2 bases, and 13 bases lay between the germline ends. The CDR3 spells CASSTFGETYEQYF. As DNA, the CDR3 is TGTGCCAGCAGTACTTTTGGGGAAACCTACGAGCAGTACTTC.

V and J are TRBV10-3 and TRBJ1-1; D is perhaps TRBD1 (6 bases). The CDR3 loop spans 15 amino acids. V lost 4 bases and J lost 0, with 12 bases in between. The V gene's germline CDR1 is ENHRY and CDR2 SYGVKD. The CDR3, as DNA: TGTGCCATCAGTGGACGGGACACCTTGAACACTGAAGCTTTCTTT. Amino acid sequence: CAISGRDTLNTEAFF.

V gene TRBV7-9 combines with J gene TRBJ1-2; no clear D gene. V lost 2 bases and J lost 9, with 10 bases in between. CDR1 SEHNR and CDR2 FQNEAQ come from the germline V gene (reference sequence). The CDR3 has 12 amino acids. CDR3 amino acids: CASSLLSGSYTF. The DNA of the CDR3 is TGTGCCAGCAGCTTATTATCTGGGAGCTACACCTTC.

This chain connects TRBV18 to TRBJ2-7; a weak D match, TRBD1 (6 bases). The ends were cut back, 0 bases at V and 3 bases at J, with 12 bases in the middle. The CDR3 is 15 amino acids. CDR1 is KGHSH and CDR2 is LQKENI in the germline V gene. The CDR3 nucleotides read TGTGCCAGCTCACCACCGGCAGGGGTTAGCTACGAGCAGTACTTC. Residues: CASSPPAGVSYEQYF.

This clone was observed a handful of times. This chain connects TRBV4-3 to TRBJ2-7; 8 positions match TRBD1. The germline gives CDR1 LGHNA, CDR2 YSLEER. Trimming took 4 bases from V and 2 from J; bases not matched to a gene: 4. The CDR3 extends over 14 amino acids. Written as DNA, the CDR3 is TGCGCCAGCAGCCGAGGACAGGGCACCTACGAGCAGTACTTC. Translating it yields CASSRGQGTYEQYF.